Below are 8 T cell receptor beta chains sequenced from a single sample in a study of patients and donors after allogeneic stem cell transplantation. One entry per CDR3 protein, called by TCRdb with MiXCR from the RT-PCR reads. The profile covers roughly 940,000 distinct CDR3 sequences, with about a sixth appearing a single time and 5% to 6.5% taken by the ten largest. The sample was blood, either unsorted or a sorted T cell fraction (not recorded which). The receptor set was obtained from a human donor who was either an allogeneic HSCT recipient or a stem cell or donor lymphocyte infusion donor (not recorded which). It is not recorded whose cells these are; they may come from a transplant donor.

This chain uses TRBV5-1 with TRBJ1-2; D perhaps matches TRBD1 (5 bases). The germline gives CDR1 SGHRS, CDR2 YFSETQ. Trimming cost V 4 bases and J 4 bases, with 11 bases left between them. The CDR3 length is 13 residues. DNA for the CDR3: TGCGCCAGCAGCCTGGGGGAGACCTATGGCTACACCTTC. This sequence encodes CASSLGETYGYTF.

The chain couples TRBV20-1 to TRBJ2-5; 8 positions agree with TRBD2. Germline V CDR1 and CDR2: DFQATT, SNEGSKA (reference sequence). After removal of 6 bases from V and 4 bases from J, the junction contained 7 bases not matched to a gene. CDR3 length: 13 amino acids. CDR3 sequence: CSAPISGIETQYF. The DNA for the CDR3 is TGCAGTGCCCCGATTAGCGGGATAGAGACCCAGTACTTC.

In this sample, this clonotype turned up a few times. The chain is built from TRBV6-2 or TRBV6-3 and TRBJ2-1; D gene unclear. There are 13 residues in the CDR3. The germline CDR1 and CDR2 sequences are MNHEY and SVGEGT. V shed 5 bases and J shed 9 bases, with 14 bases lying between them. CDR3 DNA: TGTGCCAGCAGTCCAGGTCGAACGGGTGAGCAGTTCTTC. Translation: CASSPGRTGEQFF.

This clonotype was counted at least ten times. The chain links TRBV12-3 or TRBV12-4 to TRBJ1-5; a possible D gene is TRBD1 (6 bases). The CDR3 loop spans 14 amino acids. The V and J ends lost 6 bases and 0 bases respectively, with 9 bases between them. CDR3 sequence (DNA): TGTGCCAGCAGCTCACAGGGTAGCAATCAGCCCCAGCATTTT. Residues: CASSSQGSNQPQHF.

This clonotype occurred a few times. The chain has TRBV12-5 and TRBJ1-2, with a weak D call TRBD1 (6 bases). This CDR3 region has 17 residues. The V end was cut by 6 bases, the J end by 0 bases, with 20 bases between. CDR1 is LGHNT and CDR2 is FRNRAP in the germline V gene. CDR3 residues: CASGWKGRGGSNYGYTF. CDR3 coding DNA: TGTGCTAGTGGCTGGAAAGGGCGCGGGGGCTCTAACTATGGCTACACCTTC. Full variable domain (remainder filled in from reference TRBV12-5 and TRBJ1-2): DARVTQTPRHKVTEMGQEVTMRCQPILGHNTVFWYRQTMMQGLELLAYFRNRAPLDDSGMPKDRFSAEMPDATLATLKIQPSEPRDSAVYFCASGWKGRGGSNYGYTFGSGTRLTVV.

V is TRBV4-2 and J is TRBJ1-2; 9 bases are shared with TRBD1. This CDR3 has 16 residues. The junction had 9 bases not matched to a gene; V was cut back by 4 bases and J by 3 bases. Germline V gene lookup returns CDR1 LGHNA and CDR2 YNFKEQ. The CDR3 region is CASSLPGQGQDYGYTF. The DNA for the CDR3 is TGTGCCAGCAGCCTCCCGGGACAGGGTCAGGACTATGGCTACACCTTC.

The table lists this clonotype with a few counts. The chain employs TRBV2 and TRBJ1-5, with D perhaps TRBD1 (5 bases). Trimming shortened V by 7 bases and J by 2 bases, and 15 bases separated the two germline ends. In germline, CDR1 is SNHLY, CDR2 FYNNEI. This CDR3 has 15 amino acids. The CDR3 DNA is TGTGCCAGCACCGAAGGGGCACAGCGCAATCAGCCCCAGCATTTT. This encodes CASTEGAQRNQPQHF.

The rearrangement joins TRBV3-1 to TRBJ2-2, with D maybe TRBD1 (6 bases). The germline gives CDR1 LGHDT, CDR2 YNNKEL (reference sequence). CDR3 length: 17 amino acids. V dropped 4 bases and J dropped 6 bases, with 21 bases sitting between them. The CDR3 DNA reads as TGTGCCAGCAGCCCCGGGACACTCCGATTCGGGTCCGGGGAGCTGTTTTTT. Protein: CASSPGTLRFGSGELFF.